The 9 T cell receptor beta chains in this list originate from one sample, sequenced in a study of OX40 agonist ivuxolimab in advanced cancers. Here immunoSEQ multiplex PCR was the method, and the copy in TCRdb shows in-frame clones only, minus some. The sample consists of roughly 60,000 clones, over 75% of them appearing once. The source was CD4+ or CD8+ T cells sorted from blood, collected in a trial of the OX40 agonist ivuxolimab. The receptors were gathered from an adult with an advanced solid tumor such as melanoma, head and neck, liver or kidney cancer.

The chain joins TRBV7-9 to TRBJ2-7; perhaps TRBD2 as D (6 bases). Trimming pared 5 bases from V and 7 bases from J, leaving 12 bases between. The CDR3 loop spans 12 amino acids. Looked up from germline, CDR1 is SEHNR and CDR2 is FQNEAQ (reference sequence). CDR3 protein: CASSPRGGEQYF. CDR3 nucleotides: TGTGCCAGCAGCCCCAGAGGAGGGGAGCAGTACTTC.

The V and J genes are TRBV28 and TRBJ2-1; the D gene could be TRBD1 or TRBD2 (5 bases each). Germline-derived CDR1 and CDR2 are MDHEN and SYDVKM. CDR3 length: 14 residues. Between the trimmed V and J ends, which lost 6 bases and 8 bases, there was a span of 17 bases. CDR3 in DNA: TGTGCCAGCAGATCATCGGGGCTCCCCGATGAGCAGTTCTTC. Translating gives CASRSSGLPDEQFF. The complete variable domain, with remaining parts taken from reference TRBV28 and TRBJ2-1, reads DVKVTQSSRYLVKRTGEKVFLECVQDMDHENMFWYRQDPGLGLRLIYFSYDVKMKEKGDIPEGYSVSREKKERFSLILESASTNQTSMYLCASRSSGLPDEQFFGPGTRLTVL.

This chain connects TRBV7-2 to TRBJ1-5; possibly TRBD1 for D (6 bases). The germline V gene has CDR1 SGHTA and CDR2 FQGNSA. V lost 5 bases, J lost 5 bases, and 13 bases lay in between. The CDR3 covers 14 residues. Here the CDR3 DNA reads TGTGCCAGCAGCCCCCGGGACACTTATCAGCCCCAGCATTTT. As protein: CASSPRDTYQPQHF.

The chain uses TRBV5-4 and TRBJ1-3; 7 nucleotides agree with TRBD1. V trimming: 4 bases; J trimming: 2 bases; junction bases outside the gene matches: 3. The germline gives CDR1 SGHNT, CDR2 YYREEE (reference sequence). There are 14 residues in the CDR3. Written as DNA, the CDR3 is TGTGCCAGCAGCCCGACAGGGACTGGAAACACCATATATTTT. It yields the protein CASSPTGTGNTIYF.

The V and J genes are TRBV4-1 and TRBJ2-1; unclear D gene. The CDR3 contains 13 residues. The V gene's germline CDR1 is MGHRA and CDR2 YSYEKL. V lost 10 bases to trimming and J lost 4 bases, with 14 bases between them. CDR3 coding DNA: TGCGCCACCTCCCGTCAATCTTACAATGAGCAGTTCTTC. This encodes CATSRQSYNEQFF.

This rearrangement joins TRBV18 to TRBJ2-1, with D perhaps matching TRBD1 (6 bases). This CDR3 is 15 amino acids long. Per germline, CDR1 KGHSH and CDR2 LQKENI. Trimming removed 5 bases at V and 0 bases at J, with 11 bases between. The chain's CDR3 is CASSTRDNSYNEQFF. The CDR3 region has the DNA TGTGCCAGCTCAACCCGGGACAACTCCTACAATGAGCAGTTCTTC.

This clone was picked up one time. For the CDR3, the DNA is TGTGCCAGCAGCTTAGCCCTAGCGGGAGGCCGGGGGGATACGCAGTATTTT. This codes for CASSLALAGGRGDTQYF. The rearrangement links TRBV7-9 to TRBJ2-3; 11 nucleotides line up with TRBD2. This CDR3 has 17 residues. The germline V gene has CDR1 SEHNR and CDR2 FQNEAQ (reference sequence). The V segment lost 0 bases and the J segment 6 bases; nucleotides outside the gene matches: 8.

This chain joins TRBV18 and TRBJ1-4; no definite D call. Trimming removed 4 bases at V and 0 bases at J, with 6 bases between. This CDR3 is built from 14 residues. Per germline, CDR1 KGHSH and CDR2 LQKENI. The CDR3 is CASSRSSTNEKLFF. The CDR3 DNA sequence: TGTGCCAGCTCACGATCTTCAACTAATGAAAAACTGTTTTTT. Together with reference TRBV18 and TRBJ1-4, the CDR3 gives the full variable domain: NAGVMQNPRHLVRRRGQEARLRCSPMKGHSHVYWYRQLPEEGLKFMVYLQKENIIDESGMPKERFSAEFPKEGPSILRIQQVVRGDSAAYFCASSRSSTNEKLFFGSGTQLSVL.

The V call is TRBV18, the J call TRBJ1-1; the D is unclear. Trimming stripped 2 bases from V and 0 bases from J, with 10 bases between. Per germline, CDR1 KGHSH and CDR2 LQKENI. CDR3 length equals 15 residues. CDR3 region: CASSPKVSVNTEAFF. The DNA of the CDR3 is TGTGCCAGCTCACCAAAGGTTTCGGTGAACACTGAAGCTTTCTTT.